This TCR beta chain was identified during a study of T cells in Graves' hyperthyroidism and ophthalmopathy. In its sample, this clonotype was seen many times. The trim removed 5 bases at V and 0 bases at J, leaving 6 bases unmatched. CDR3 size: 15 residues. Per the germline V gene, CDR1 is SNHLY and CDR2 is FYNNEI. RNA transcripts were the template for amplifying TCR beta CDR3 regions. The HTBI set primed first-round TCR CDR3 RT-PCR. TCRdb processed the multiplex PCR reads anew with MiXCR; each CDR3 protein has one entry. The sample holds over 550,000 distinct CDR3 sequences, 16% seen once. The V call is TRBV2, the J call TRBJ2-7; 8 bases match TRBD1. The receptor's source is a young woman with Graves' hyperthyroidism. Sample: blood. Written as DNA, the CDR3 is TGTGCCAGCAGTTCCCCGGGACAGGACTCCTACGAGCAGTACTTC. It specifies CASSSPGQDSYEQYF.